This entry lists 8 T cell receptor beta chains sequenced from one sample in a study of T-cell memory formation after mild COVID-19. TCRdb fed the 5' RACE reads into MiXCR, producing one record per CDR3 protein. The data show roughly 13,000 distinct CDR3 sequences, with roughly 20% seen just once and 45% to 50% held by the top ten. The source material was PBMCs or a T cell subset sorted from them (not recorded which). These receptors all stem from an adult woman who had mild COVID-19 (a few samples of this study predate the infection). Cell type and time point are not known.

This clonotype showed up many times. The J gene is TRBJ2-1, the V gene TRBV5-1, with D uncertain. Germline CDR1 reads SGHRS; CDR2 reads YFSETQ. Trimming removed 2 bases at V and 5 bases at J, with 8 bases between. The CDR3 runs to 13 residues. The CDR3 DNA sequence: TGCGCCAGCAGCTTCGACTGGAACAATGAGCAGTTCTTC. Its translation is CASSFDWNNEQFF. The full variable domain, with the rest looked up from reference TRBV5-1 and TRBJ2-1, is KAGVTQTPRYLIKTRGQQVTLSCSPISGHRSVSWYQQTPGQGLQFLFEYFSETQRNKGNFPGRFSGRQFSNSRSEMNVSTLELGDSALYLCASSFDWNNEQFFGPGTRLTVL.

The chain recombines TRBV4-1 with TRBJ2-1; TRBD2 agrees at 8 bases. Losses at the gene ends were 0 bases for V and 8 bases for J; bases not matched to a gene: 6. The CDR3 covers 15 residues. The germline CDR1 and CDR2 sequences are MGHRA and YSYEKL. CDR3 loop: CASSQERGGYDEQFF. For the CDR3, the DNA is TGCGCCAGCAGCCAAGAACGCGGGGGGTATGATGAGCAGTTCTTC.

This clonotype appeared many times. The V call is TRBV19, the J call TRBJ2-2; the D is unclear. From germline, CDR1 is LNHDA and CDR2 SQIVND (reference sequence). The CDR3 has 14 amino acids. With 5 bases removed from V and 1 base from J, the gap between germline ends came to 8 bases. The CDR3 nucleotides are TGTGCCAGTAGTCGACCCTGGAACACCGGGGAGCTGTTTTTT. Amino acid sequence: CASSRPWNTGELFF.

Ten or more counts support this clonotype. The chain is built from TRBV5-4 and TRBJ2-1; 7 positions match TRBD2. V lost 0 bases, J lost 4 bases, and 13 bases stayed unmatched. This CDR3 has 18 amino acids. The germline V gene encodes CDR1 SGHNT and CDR2 YYREEE (reference sequence). DNA of the CDR3: TGTGCCAGCAGCTTGGCCCGCCCTAGCGGAGGGTATTACAATGAGCAGTTCTTC. Amino acids: CASSLARPSGGYYNEQFF.

This sequence joins TRBV6-2 or TRBV6-3 and TRBJ1-1; a possible D gene is TRBD1 (5 bases). Germline V lookup: CDR1 MNHEY, CDR2 SVGEGT. CDR3 length: 13 residues. V lost 7 bases, J lost 1 base, and 10 bases lay in between. This chain's CDR3 is CASKDTTNTEAFF. Here the CDR3 DNA reads TGTGCCAGCAAGGACACAACGAACACTGAAGCTTTCTTT.

This clonotype was counted at least ten times. The chain couples TRBV10-3 to TRBJ2-7; TRBD2 aligns across 9 bases. V dropped 0 bases and J dropped 3; count of bases not matched to a gene: 6. In germline, CDR1 is ENHRY, CDR2 SYGVKD. The CDR3 is made up of 16 amino acids. Here the CDR3 reads CAISESSGGTDYEQYF. The CDR3 region has the DNA TGTGCCATCAGTGAGTCAAGCGGGGGGACCGACTACGAGCAGTACTTC.

This clonotype was counted at least ten times. V gene TRBV5-1 combines with J gene TRBJ1-6, with TRBD1 identical over 7 bases. Per germline, CDR1 SGHRS and CDR2 YFSETQ. The V segment lost 2 bases and the J segment 7 bases; nucleotides outside the gene matches: 9. The CDR3 has 16 residues. The CDR3 nucleotides read TGCGCCAGCAGCTTCAAACAGGGGACGGCGAATTCACCCCTCCACTTT. Translating gives CASSFKQGTANSPLHF.

This clonotype was counted a few times. The chain employs TRBV11-1 and TRBJ1-1, with D tentatively TRBD1 (6 bases). The CDR3 is 14 residues long. V lost 2 bases, J lost 2 bases, and 9 bases lay in between. The germline CDR1 and CDR2 sequences are SGHAT and FQDESV (reference sequence). This CDR3 is CASSLRTANTEAFF. For the CDR3, the DNA is TGTGCCAGCAGCTTAAGGACAGCAAACACTGAAGCTTTCTTT.